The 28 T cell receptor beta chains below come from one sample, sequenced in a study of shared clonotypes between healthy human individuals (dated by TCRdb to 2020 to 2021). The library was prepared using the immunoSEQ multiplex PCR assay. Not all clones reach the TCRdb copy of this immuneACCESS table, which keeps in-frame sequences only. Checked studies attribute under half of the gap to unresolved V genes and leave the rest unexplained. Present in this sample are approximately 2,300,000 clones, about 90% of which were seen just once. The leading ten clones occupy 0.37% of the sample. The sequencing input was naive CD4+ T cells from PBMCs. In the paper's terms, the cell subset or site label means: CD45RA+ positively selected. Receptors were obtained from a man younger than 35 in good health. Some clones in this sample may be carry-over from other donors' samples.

The CDR3 region is CASSFLRGHYNEQFF. In DNA, the CDR3 is TGTGCCAGCAGCTTTTTGAGGGGCCACTACAATGAGCAGTTCTTC. This chain joins TRBV7-2 and TRBJ2-1; D is perhaps TRBD1 or TRBD2 (5 bases each). CDR3 size: 15 residues. V was trimmed by 3 bases and J by 3 bases, leaving 12 bases between them. Looked up from germline, CDR1 is SGHTA and CDR2 is FQGNSA.

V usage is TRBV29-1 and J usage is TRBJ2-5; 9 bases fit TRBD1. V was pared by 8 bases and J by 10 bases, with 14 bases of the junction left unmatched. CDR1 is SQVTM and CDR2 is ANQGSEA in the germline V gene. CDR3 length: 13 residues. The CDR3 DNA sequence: TGCAGCTCATCCGGGACAGGGCTCGGAGTCCAGTACTTC. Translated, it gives CSSSGTGLGVQYF. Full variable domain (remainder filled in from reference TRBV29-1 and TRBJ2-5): SAVISQKPSRDICQRGTSLTIQCQVDSQVTMMFWYRQQPGQSLTLIATANQGSEATYESGFVIDKFPISRPNLTFSTLTVSNMSPEDSSIYLCSSSGTGLGVQYFGPGTRLLVL.

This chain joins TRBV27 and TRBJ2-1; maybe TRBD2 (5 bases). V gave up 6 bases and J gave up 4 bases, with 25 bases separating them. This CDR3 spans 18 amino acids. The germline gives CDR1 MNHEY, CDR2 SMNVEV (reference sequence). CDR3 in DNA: TGTGCCAGCAGCTTCCGACAACTACAAAGAGCGGTGTACAATGAGCAGTTCTTC. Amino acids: CASSFRQLQRAVYNEQFF.

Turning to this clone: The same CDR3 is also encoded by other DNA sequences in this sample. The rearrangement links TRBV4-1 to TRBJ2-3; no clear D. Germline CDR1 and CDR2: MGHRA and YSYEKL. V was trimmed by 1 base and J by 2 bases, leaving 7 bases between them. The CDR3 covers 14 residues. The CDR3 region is CASSQVLITDTQYF. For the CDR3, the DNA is TGCGCCAGCAGCCAAGTTCTCATCACAGATACGCAGTATTTT.

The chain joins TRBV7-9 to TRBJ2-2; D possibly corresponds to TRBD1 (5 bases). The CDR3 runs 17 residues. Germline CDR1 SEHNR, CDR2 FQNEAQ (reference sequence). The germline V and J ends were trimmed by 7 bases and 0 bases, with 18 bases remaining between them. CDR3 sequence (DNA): TGTGCCAGCACCACGAGGAGTGGGGCGGCGAACACCGGGGAGCTGTTTTTT. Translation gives CASTTRSGAANTGELFF. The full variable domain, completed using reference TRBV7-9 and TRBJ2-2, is DTGVSQNPRHKITKRGQNVTFRCDPISEHNRLYWYRQTLGQGPEFLTYFQNEAQLEKSRLLSDRFSAERPKGSFSTLEIQRTEQGDSAMYLCASTTRSGAANTGELFFGEGSRLTVL.

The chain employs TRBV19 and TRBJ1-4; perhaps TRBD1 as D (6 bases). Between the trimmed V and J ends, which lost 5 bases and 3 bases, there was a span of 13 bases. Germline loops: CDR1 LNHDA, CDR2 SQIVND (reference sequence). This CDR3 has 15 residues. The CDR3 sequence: CASSLRTEANEKLFF. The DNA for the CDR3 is TGTGCCAGTAGTCTACGGACAGAAGCTAATGAAAAACTGTTTTTT.

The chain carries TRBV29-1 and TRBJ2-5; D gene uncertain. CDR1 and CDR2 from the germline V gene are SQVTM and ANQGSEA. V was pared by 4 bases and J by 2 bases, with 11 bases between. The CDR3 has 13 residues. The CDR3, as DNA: TGCAGCGTTGGACCCCCCAAACAAGAGACCCAGTACTTC. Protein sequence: CSVGPPKQETQYF.

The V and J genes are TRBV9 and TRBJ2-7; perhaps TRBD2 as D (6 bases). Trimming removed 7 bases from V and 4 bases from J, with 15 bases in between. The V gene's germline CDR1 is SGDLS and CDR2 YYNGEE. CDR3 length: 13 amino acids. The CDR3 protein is CASGSAGRYEQYF. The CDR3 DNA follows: TGTGCCAGCGGGAGTGCGGGAAGGTACGAGCAGTACTTC.

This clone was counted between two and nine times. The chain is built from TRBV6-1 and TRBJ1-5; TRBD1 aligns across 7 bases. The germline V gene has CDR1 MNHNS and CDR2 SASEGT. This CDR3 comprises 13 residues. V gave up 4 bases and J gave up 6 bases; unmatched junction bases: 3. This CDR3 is CASSGDRSQPQHF. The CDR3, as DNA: TGTGCCAGCAGTGGGGACAGAAGTCAGCCCCAGCATTTT.

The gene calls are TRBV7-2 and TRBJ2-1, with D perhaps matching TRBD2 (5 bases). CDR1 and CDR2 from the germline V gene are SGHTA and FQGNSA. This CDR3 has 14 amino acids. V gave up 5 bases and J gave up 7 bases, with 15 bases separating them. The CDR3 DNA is TGTGCCAGCAGCCCCGGGGTCGGACCAAATGAGCAGTTCTTC. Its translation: CASSPGVGPNEQFF.

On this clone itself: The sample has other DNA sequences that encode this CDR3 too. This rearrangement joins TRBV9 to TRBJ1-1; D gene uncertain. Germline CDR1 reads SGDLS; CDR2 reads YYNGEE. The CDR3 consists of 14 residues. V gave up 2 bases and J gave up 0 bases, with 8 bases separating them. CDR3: CASSVTPMNTEAFF. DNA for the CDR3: TGTGCCAGCAGCGTTACTCCGATGAACACTGAAGCTTTCTTT.

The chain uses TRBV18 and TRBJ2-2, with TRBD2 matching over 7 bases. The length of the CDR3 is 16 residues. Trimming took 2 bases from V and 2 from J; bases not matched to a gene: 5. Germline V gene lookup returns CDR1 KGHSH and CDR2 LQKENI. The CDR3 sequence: CASSPLWTSNTGELFF. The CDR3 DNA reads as TGTGCCAGCTCACCATTATGGACTAGTAACACCGGGGAGCTGTTTTTT.

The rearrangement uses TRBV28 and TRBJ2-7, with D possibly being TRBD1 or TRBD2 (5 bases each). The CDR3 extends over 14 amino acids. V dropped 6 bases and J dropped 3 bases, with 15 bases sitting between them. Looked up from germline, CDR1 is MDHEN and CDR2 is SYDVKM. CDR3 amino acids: CASSPAGTGYEQYF. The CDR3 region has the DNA TGTGCCAGCAGCCCAGCAGGGACCGGCTACGAGCAGTACTTC.

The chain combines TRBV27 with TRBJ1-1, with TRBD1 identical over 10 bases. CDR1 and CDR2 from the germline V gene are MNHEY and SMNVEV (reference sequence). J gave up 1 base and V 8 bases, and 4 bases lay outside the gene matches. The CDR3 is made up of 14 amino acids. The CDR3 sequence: CASLRDRGNTEAFF. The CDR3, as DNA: TGTGCCAGCTTACGGGACAGGGGGAACACTGAAGCTTTCTTT.

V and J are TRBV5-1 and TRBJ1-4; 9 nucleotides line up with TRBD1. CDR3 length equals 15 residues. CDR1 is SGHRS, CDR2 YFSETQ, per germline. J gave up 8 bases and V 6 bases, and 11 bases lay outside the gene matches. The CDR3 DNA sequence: TGCGCCAGCACCCTTTTGACAGGGGGAAACGAAAAACTGTTTTTT. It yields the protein CASTLLTGGNEKLFF.

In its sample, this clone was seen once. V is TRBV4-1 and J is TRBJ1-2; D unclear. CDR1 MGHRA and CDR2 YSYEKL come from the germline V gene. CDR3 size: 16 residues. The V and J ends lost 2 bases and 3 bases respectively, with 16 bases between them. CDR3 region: CASSQRPPFSDYGYTF. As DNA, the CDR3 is TGCGCCAGCAGCCAACGTCCCCCCTTTTCGGACTATGGCTACACCTTC.

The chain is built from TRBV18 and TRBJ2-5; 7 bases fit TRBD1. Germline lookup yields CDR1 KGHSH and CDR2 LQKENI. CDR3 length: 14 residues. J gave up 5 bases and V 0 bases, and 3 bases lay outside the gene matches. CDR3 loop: CASSPPPRGETQYF. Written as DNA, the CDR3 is TGTGCCAGCTCACCACCCCCCAGGGGGGAGACCCAGTACTTC.

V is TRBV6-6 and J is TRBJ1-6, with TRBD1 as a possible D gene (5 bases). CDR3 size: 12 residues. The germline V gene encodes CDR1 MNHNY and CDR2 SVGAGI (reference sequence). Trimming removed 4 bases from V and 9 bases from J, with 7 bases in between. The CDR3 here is CASSSRVSPLHF. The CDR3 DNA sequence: TGTGCCAGCAGTTCCAGGGTTTCACCCCTCCACTTT.

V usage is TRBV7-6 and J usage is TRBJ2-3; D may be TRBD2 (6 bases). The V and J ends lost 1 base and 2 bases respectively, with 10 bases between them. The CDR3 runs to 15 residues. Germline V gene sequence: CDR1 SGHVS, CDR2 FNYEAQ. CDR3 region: CASSLGSGNTDTQYF. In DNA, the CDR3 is TGTGCCAGCAGCTTAGGTAGCGGAAACACAGATACGCAGTATTTT. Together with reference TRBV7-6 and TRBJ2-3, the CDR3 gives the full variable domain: GAGVSQSPRYKVTKRGQDVALRCDPISGHVSLYWYRQALGQGPEFLTYFNYEAQQDKSGLPNDRFSAERPEGSISTLTIQRTEQRDSAMYRCASSLGSGNTDTQYFGPGTRLTVL.

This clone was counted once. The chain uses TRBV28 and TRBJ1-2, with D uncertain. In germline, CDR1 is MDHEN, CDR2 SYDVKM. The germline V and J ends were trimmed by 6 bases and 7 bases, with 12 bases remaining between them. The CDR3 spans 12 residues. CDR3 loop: CASRLRQSGYTF. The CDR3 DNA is TGTGCCAGCAGACTGAGGCAGAGTGGCTACACCTTC.

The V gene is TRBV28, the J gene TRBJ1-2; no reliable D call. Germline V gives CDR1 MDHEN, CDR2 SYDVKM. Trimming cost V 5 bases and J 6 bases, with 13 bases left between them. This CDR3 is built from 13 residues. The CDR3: CASSPPERHGYTF. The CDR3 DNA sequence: TGTGCCAGCAGTCCGCCTGAACGGCATGGCTACACCTTC.

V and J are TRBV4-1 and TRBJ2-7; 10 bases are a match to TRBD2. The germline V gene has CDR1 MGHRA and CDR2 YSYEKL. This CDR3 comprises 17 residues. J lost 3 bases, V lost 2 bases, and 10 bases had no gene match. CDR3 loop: CASSQLAGVVGNYEQYF. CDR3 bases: TGCGCCAGCAGCCAACTAGCGGGAGTAGTTGGTAACTACGAGCAGTACTTC.

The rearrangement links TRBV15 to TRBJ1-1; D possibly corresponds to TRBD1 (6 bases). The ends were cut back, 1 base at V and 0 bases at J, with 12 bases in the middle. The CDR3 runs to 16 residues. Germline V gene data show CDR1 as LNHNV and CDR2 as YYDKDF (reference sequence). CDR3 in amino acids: CATSRGQQGLNTEAFF. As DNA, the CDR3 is TGTGCCACCAGCAGAGGGCAACAGGGCCTGAACACTGAAGCTTTCTTT.

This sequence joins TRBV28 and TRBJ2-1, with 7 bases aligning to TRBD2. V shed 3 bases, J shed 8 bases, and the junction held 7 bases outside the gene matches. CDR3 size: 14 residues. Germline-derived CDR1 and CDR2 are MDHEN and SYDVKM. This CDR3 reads CASSFWEGRDEQFF. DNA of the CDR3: TGTGCCAGCAGTTTTTGGGAGGGCCGCGATGAGCAGTTCTTC.

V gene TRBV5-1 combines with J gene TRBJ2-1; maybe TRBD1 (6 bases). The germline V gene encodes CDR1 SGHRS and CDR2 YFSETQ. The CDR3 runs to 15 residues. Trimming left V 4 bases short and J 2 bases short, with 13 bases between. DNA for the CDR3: TGCGCCAGCAGCCCAAGGACAGACGCCTACAATGAGCAGTTCTTC. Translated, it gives CASSPRTDAYNEQFF.

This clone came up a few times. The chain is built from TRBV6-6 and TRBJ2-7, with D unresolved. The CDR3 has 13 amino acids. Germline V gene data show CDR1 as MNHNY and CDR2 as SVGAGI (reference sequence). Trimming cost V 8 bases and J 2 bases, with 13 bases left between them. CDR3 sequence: CASSEALTYEQYF. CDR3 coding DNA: TGTGCCAGCTCGGAAGCCCTCACCTACGAGCAGTACTTC.

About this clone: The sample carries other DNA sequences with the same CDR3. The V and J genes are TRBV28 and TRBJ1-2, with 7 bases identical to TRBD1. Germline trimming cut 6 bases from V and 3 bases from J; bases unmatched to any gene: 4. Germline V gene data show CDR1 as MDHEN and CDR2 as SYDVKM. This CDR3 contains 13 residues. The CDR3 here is CASSRDRDYGYTF. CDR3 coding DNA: TGTGCCAGCAGCCGCGACAGGGACTATGGCTACACCTTC.

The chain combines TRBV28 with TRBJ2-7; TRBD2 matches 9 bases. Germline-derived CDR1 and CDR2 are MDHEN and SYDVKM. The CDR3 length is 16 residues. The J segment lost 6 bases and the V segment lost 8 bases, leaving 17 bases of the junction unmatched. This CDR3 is CASGDRLADILGEQYF. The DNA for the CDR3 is TGTGCCAGCGGGGACCGACTAGCGGACATCCTCGGCGAGCAGTACTTC.